This TCR beta chain emerged from a study of blood T cell repertoires in COVID-19. As for the study in general: In each case, the material was cDNA or gDNA derived from T cells, B-cell-depleted T cells, or PBMCs.

V shed 5 bases, J shed 7 bases, and the junction held 10 bases outside the gene matches. The germline V gene encodes CDR1 MNHEY and CDR2 SMNVEV (reference sequence). The CDR3 loop spans 15 amino acids. In the original processing: How many nucleated cells were present was estimated from reference gene primer amplification. This table comes from immunoSEQ multiplex PCR, and its TCRdb copy is limited to in-frame clones, with some not included. V, J and clone size derive from that table, while D and trimming were established from the DNA sequence. Among over 40,000 clones listed, 91% were seen once. Material for sequencing was peripheral blood. The TCR comes from a man between 65 and 79 years old with active COVID-19. The J gene is TRBJ1-5, the V gene TRBV27; 8 nucleotides line up with TRBD1. This chain's CDR3 is CASSLSDRVGQPQHF. CDR3 DNA: TGTGCCAGCAGTCTCTCGGACAGGGTAGGACAGCCCCAGCATTTT.